The following is a T cell receptor (beta chain) sequence with its context. Russia was home to the donors, healthy Caucasian individuals aged 6 to 90. At least 7 million PBMCs were isolated per sample. This sample was included in a study of blood T cells in healthy people across ages. V lost 4 bases, J lost 0 bases, and 14 bases lay in between. The CDR3 extends over 16 amino acids. The germline V gene encodes CDR1 SGHRS and CDR2 YFSETQ. Through a sample-barcoded 5' primer and a J-beta primer mix, a second PCR was run for roughly 7 to 11 cycles. TCRdb called the 5' RACE reads again in MiXCR, with one record for every CDR3 protein. The sample lists about 680,000 distinct CDR3 sequences; around half were seen once.

The TCR originated in a woman aged 60-70 years in good health. The sequenced material came from blood. The chain uses TRBV5-1 and TRBJ2-1; tentative D call: TRBD2 (6 bases). The DNA for the CDR3 is TGCGCCAGCAGCGACCACAGGAGGGGCTCCTACAATGAGCAGTTCTTC. It yields the protein CASSDHRRGSYNEQFF.